This T cell receptor beta chain was sequenced in a study of PD-L1 blockade in urothelial cancer. Study-level information: From 0 to 3 prior chemotherapy regimens had been given to the patients. The median T cell count in blood samples was about 140,000.

This clone appeared once. Assay: immunoSEQ multiplex PCR; the TCRdb copy retains only in-frame clones and omits some. The sample carries 40,000 to 45,000 clones, around 89% recorded once. The source of this sequence is a woman aged 55-69 years with urothelial cancer. This specimen was PBMCs, taken around atezolizumab (anti-PD-L1) treatment.

Written as DNA, the CDR3 is TGCGCCAGCCCATCCGGGGGGTGGCAGGGGAACCACGAGCAGTACTTC. Translating it yields CASPSGGWQGNHEQYF. This sequence joins TRBV23-1 and TRBJ2-7, with TRBD2 as a possible D gene (7 bases). TRBV23-1 is given ORF status, its function remaining uncertain. CDR3 size: 16 residues. Trimming took 8 bases from V and 5 from J, leaving 25 bases between them.